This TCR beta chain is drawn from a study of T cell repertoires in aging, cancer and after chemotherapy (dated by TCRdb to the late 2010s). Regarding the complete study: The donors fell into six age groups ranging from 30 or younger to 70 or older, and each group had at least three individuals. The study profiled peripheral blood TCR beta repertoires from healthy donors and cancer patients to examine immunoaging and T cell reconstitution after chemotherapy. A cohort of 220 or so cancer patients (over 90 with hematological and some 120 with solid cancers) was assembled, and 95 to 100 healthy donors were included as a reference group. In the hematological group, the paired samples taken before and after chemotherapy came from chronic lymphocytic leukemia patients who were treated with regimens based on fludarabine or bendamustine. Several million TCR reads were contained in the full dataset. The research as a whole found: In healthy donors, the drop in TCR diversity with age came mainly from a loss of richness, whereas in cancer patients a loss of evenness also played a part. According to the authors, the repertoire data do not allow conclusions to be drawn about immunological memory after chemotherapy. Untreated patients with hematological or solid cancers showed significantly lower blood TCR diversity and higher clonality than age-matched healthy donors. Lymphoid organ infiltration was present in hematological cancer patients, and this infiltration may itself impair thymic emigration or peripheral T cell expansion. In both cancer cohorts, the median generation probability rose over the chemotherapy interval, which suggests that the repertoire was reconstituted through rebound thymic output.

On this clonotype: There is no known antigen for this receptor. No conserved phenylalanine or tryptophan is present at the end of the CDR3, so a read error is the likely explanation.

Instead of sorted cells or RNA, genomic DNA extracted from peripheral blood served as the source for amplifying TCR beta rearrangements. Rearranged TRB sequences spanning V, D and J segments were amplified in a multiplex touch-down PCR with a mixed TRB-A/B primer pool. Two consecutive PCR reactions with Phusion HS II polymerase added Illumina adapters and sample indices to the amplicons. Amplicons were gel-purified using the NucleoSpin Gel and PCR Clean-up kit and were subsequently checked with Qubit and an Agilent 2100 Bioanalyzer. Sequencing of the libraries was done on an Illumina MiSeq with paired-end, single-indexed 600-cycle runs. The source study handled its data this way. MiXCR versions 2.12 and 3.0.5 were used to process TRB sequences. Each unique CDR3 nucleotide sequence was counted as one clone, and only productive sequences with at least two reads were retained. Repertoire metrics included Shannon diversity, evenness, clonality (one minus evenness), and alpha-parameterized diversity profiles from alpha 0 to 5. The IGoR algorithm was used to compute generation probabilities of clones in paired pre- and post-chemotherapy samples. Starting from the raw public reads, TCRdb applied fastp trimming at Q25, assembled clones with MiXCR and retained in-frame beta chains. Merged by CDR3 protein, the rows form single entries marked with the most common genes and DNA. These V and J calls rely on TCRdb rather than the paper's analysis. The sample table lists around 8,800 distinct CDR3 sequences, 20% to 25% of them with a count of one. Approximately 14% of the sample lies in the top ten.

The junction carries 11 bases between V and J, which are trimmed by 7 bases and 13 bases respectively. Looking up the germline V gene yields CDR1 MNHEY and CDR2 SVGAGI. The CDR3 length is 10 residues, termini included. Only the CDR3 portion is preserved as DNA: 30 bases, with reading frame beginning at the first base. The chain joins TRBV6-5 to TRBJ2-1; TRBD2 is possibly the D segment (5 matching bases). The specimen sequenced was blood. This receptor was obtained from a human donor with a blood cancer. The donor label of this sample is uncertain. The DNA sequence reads TGTGCCAGCAAGCCCGAGGGACAGTTCTAC. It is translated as CASKPEGQFY.